This T cell receptor beta chain was found in a study of T cell changes during pregnancy in multiple sclerosis. Assay used: immunoSEQ multiplex PCR; TCRdb lists only in-frame clones, some missing. In the table there are about 41,000 clones, roughly 87% of which are singletons. This clone was seen a few times. This CDR3 comprises 17 residues. With V trimmed by 1 base and J by 0 bases, 5 bases remained unmatched. Germline assignment: CDR1 KGHSH and CDR2 LQKENI. The sample in question was CD4+ T cells from peripheral blood mononuclear cells, obtained in the first trimester of pregnancy. The sequence came from a female donor with multiple sclerosis, enrolled in a pregnancy study. This chain links TRBV18 with TRBJ1-4, with 7 bases aligning to TRBD1. The CDR3 region is CASSPRQGYSTNEKLFF. The CDR3 bases are TGTGCCAGCTCACCACGACAGGGCTACTCAACTAATGAAAAACTGTTTTTT.